This T cell receptor beta chain was identified during a study of blood T cell repertoires in COVID-19. Clinical histories supplied by participants themselves formed the basis of cohort assignment. The method was immunoSEQ multiplex PCR; TCRdb's version includes in-frame clones alone and lacks a portion of them. This sample has about 360,000 clones; roughly 90% occur once, and the top ten carry approximately 2%. V was pared by 5 bases and J by 8 bases, with 18 bases between. Per germline, CDR1 LNHNV and CDR2 YYDKDF (reference sequence). The CDR3 spans 14 residues. The chain employs TRBV15 and TRBJ1-2; tentative D call: TRBD1 (5 bases). Input material: PBMCs or T cells enriched from blood (not recorded which). This sequence originates from a woman aged 40 to 50 with acute COVID-19. Here the CDR3 DNA reads TGTGCCACCAGCGTGGGGGTAGCGGATGGGGGCTACACCTTC. Translating gives CATSVGVADGGYTF.